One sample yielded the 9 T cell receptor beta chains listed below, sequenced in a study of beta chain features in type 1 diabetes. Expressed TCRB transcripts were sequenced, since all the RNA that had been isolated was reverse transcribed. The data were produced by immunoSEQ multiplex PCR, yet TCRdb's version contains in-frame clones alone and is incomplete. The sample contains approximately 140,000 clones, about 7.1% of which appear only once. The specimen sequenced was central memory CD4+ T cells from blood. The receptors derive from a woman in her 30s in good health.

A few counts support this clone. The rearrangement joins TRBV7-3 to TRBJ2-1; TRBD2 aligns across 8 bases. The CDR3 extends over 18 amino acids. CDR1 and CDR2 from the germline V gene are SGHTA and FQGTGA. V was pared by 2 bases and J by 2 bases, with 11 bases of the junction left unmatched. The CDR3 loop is CASSLGTRSQPPYNEQFF. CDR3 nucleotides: TGTGCCAGCAGCTTAGGGACTAGGAGTCAGCCGCCCTACAATGAGCAGTTCTTC.

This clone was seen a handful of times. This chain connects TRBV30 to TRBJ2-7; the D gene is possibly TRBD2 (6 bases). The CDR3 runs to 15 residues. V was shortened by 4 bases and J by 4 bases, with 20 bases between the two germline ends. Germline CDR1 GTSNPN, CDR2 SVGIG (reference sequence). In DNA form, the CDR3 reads TGTGCCTGGACCCATGGGGGGATTAGTGTTTACGAGCAGTACTTC. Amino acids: CAWTHGGISVYEQYF.

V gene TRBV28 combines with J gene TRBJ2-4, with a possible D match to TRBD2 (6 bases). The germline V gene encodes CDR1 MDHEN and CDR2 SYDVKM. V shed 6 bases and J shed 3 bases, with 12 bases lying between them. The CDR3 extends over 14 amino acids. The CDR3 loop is CASSGGAGKNIQYF. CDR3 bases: TGTGCCAGCAGCGGCGGGGCGGGCAAAAACATTCAGTACTTC.

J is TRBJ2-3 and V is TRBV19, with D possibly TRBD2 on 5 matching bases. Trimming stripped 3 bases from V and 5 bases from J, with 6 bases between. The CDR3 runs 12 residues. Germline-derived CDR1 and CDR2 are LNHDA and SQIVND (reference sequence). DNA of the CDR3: TGTGCCAGTAGTATTGAGGGAGATACGCAGTATTTT. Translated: CASSIEGDTQYF.

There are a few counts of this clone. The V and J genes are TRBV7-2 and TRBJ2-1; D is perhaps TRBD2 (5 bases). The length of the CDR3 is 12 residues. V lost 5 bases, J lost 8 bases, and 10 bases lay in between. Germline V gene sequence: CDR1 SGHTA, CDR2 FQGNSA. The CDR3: CASSPDSYEQFF. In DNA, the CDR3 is TGTGCCAGCAGCCCGGACTCTTATGAGCAGTTCTTC.

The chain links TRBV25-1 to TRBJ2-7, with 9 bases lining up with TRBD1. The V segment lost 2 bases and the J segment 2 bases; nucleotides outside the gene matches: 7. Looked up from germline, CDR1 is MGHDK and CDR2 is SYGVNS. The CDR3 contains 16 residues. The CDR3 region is CASSETLGTGTYEQYF. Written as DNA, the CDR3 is TGTGCCAGCAGTGAAACGTTGGGGACAGGGACCTACGAGCAGTACTTC.

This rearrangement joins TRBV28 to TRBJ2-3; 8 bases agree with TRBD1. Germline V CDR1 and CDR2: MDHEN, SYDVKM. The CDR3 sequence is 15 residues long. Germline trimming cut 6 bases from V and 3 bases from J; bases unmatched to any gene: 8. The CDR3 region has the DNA TGTGCCAGCAGCCCAGGGGGCGTCGTGACAGATACGCAGTATTTT. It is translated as CASSPGGVVTDTQYF.

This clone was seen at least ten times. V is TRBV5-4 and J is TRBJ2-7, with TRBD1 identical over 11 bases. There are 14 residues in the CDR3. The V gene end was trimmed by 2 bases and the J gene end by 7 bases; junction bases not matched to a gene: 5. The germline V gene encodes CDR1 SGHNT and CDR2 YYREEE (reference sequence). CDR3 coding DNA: TGTGCCAGCAGCTTCGGACAGGGGGCGAGAGAGCAGTACTTC. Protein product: CASSFGQGAREQYF.

The CDR3 DNA is TGTGCCAGCAGCTTAGGCCCAGGGGGGCACACTGAAGCTTTCTTT. The encoded protein is CASSLGPGGHTEAFF. The V and J genes are TRBV7-2 and TRBJ1-1; 7 nucleotides match TRBD1. The CDR3 is made up of 15 amino acids. V trimming: 1 base; J trimming: 3 bases; junction bases outside the gene matches: 5. Germline CDR1 SGHTA, CDR2 FQGNSA.